The 20 T cell receptor beta chains given below trace back to one sample, sequenced in a study of T cell repertoires in ileal Crohn's disease. TCRdb keeps only in-frame clones here, not all; method: immunoSEQ multiplex PCR. This table has roughly 11,000 clones, more than 60% appearing once. The sample consisted of ileal tissue. These receptors came from an adult with Crohn's disease.

The CDR3 DNA reads TGTGCCAGCAGTTTCCCCGGGACAGGGAGGGGGACTGAAGCTTTCTTT. Protein product: CASSFPGTGRGTEAFF. The chain is built from TRBV6-6 and TRBJ1-1; 9 nucleotides line up with TRBD1. V lost 4 bases and J lost 5; bases outside the gene matches: 11. The CDR3 covers 16 residues. Looked up from germline, CDR1 is MNHNY and CDR2 is SVGAGI (reference sequence).

V and J are TRBV27 and TRBJ1-1, with TRBD1 as a possible D gene (6 bases). The CDR3 is made up of 13 amino acids. V was pared by 5 bases and J by 6 bases, with 13 bases between. CDR1 and CDR2 from the germline V gene are MNHEY and SMNVEV (reference sequence). The DNA of the CDR3 is TGTGCCAGCAGTATTCGACAGGTATCTGAAGCTTTCTTT. Translated, it gives CASSIRQVSEAFF.

The chain employs TRBV27 and TRBJ1-6; D is perhaps TRBD1 (6 bases). Germline loops: CDR1 MNHEY, CDR2 SMNVEV (reference sequence). The germline V and J ends were trimmed by 1 base and 7 bases, with 11 bases remaining between them. The CDR3 is made up of 15 amino acids. CDR3 coding DNA: TGTGCCAGCAGTTTATTAGGGGGTGGAAATTCACCCCTCCACTTT. This sequence encodes CASSLLGGGNSPLHF.

The chain carries TRBV5-4 and TRBJ2-3, with TRBD2 matching over 9 bases. Looked up from germline, CDR1 is SGHNT and CDR2 is YYREEE (reference sequence). The CDR3 has 16 amino acids. V was clipped by 4 bases and J by 2 bases; unmatched bases: 8. CDR3 sequence: CASSRLSGGPTDTQYF. DNA for the CDR3: TGTGCCAGCAGCCGATTAAGCGGGGGGCCCACAGATACGCAGTATTTT.

This chain joins TRBV11-1 and TRBJ1-2; possibly TRBD1 for D (6 bases). The CDR3 has 13 amino acids. V lost 2 bases, J lost 2 bases, and 6 bases lay in between. Germline V gene data show CDR1 as SGHAT and CDR2 as FQDESV (reference sequence). CDR3 region: CASSLQGNYGYTF. The CDR3 DNA sequence: TGTGCCAGCAGCTTACAGGGGAACTATGGCTACACCTTC. Looking up the rest from reference TRBV11-1 and TRBJ1-2 gives the full variable domain: EAEVAQSPRYKITEKSQAVAFWCDPISGHATLYWYRQILGQGPELLVQFQDESVVDDSQLPKDRFSAERLKGVDSTLKIQPAELGDSAMYLCASSLQGNYGYTFGSGTRLTVV.

This clone has a single count. This chain connects TRBV6-6 to TRBJ2-3; D unresolved. From germline, CDR1 is MNHNY and CDR2 SVGAGI (reference sequence). The length of the CDR3 is 12 residues. The V end was cut by 2 bases, the J end by 4 bases, with 4 bases between. DNA of the CDR3: TGTGCCAGCAGTTACCCGTCAGATACGCAGTATTTT. As protein: CASSYPSDTQYF.

This clone was seen only once. The chain uses TRBV29-1 and TRBJ1-1; D is ambiguous. The CDR3 runs 14 residues. Trimming removed 3 bases at V and 5 bases at J, with 16 bases between. Per the germline V gene, CDR1 is SQVTM and CDR2 is ANQGSEA. The CDR3 loop is CSVEVAGWNTEAFF. In DNA, the CDR3 is TGCAGCGTTGAGGTTGCAGGATGGAATACTGAAGCTTTCTTT.

The rearrangement joins TRBV6-4 to TRBJ1-2, with TRBD1 as a possible D gene (5 bases). The CDR3 has 13 amino acids. V was shortened by 2 bases and J by 5 bases, with 9 bases between the two germline ends. Per the germline V gene, CDR1 is MRHNA and CDR2 is SNTAGT. The CDR3 DNA reads TGTGCCAGCAGTGACGGGGGGTCATATGGCTACACCTTC. It codes for CASSDGGSYGYTF.

The chain carries TRBV9 and TRBJ1-3; D might be TRBD1 (5 bases). This CDR3 region has 15 residues. The germline V gene encodes CDR1 SGDLS and CDR2 YYNGEE. Deletions cut 3 bases from V and 0 bases from J, with 10 bases between. In DNA, the CDR3 is TGTGCCAGCAGCGCCCGACAGAGCTCTGGAAACACCATATATTTT. This sequence encodes CASSARQSSGNTIYF.

The chain carries TRBV5-1 and TRBJ1-3; D uncertain. V lost 5 bases, J lost 0 bases, and 6 bases lay in between. Per germline, CDR1 SGHRS and CDR2 YFSETQ. This CDR3 is built from 13 residues. CDR3: CASSSSSGNTIYF. CDR3 in DNA: TGCGCCAGCAGTAGTAGCTCTGGAAACACCATATATTTT.

The CDR3 sequence: CASSQGIFGNQPQHF. The CDR3 DNA sequence: TGTGCCAGCAGCCAGGGTATTTTTGGCAATCAGCCCCAGCATTTT. The chain carries TRBV2 and TRBJ1-5, with a possible D match to TRBD1 (5 bases). Looked up from germline, CDR1 is SNHLY and CDR2 is FYNNEI. This CDR3 contains 15 residues. The V gene lost 6 bases and the J gene lost 2 bases, with 14 bases spanning the gap.

The rearrangement uses TRBV4-3 and TRBJ2-3; TRBD2 matches at 11 bases. CDR3 length: 16 amino acids. Trimming cost V 2 bases and J 0 bases; bases outside gene matches: 1. The germline V gene has CDR1 LGHNA and CDR2 YSLEER. The CDR3 coding sequence is TGCGCCAGCAGCCAAATAGCGGGGGGGAGCACAGATACGCAGTATTTT. It encodes CASSQIAGGSTDTQYF.

V usage is TRBV11-3 and J usage is TRBJ2-1; possible D gene TRBD1, 6 bases. CDR1 and CDR2 (germline): SGHNT, YENEEA. With 2 bases removed from V and 6 bases from J, the gap between germline ends came to 11 bases. The CDR3 sequence is 14 residues long. The CDR3 reads CASSLRGIGNEQFF. CDR3 bases: TGTGCCAGCAGCTTAAGGGGGATCGGCAATGAGCAGTTCTTC.

The chain carries TRBV7-2 and TRBJ2-1; TRBD2 matches 9 bases. The J segment lost 7 bases and the V segment lost 5 bases, leaving 12 bases of the junction unmatched. The germline CDR1 and CDR2 sequences are SGHTA and FQGNSA. The CDR3 sequence is 16 residues long. The CDR3 spells CASSLGLAGEPNEQFF. CDR3 sequence (DNA): TGTGCCAGCAGCCTAGGGTTAGCGGGGGAACCTAATGAGCAGTTCTTC.

The chain carries TRBV5-1 and TRBJ2-7; D possibly corresponds to TRBD1 (6 bases). The CDR3 extends over 13 amino acids. The V end was cut by 4 bases, the J end by 3 bases, with 11 bases between. Per the germline V gene, CDR1 is SGHRS and CDR2 is YFSETQ. CDR3: CASSEDSYYEQYF. Written as DNA, the CDR3 is TGCGCCAGCAGCGAGGACAGTTACTACGAGCAGTACTTC. Based on the CDR3 plus reference TRBV5-1 and TRBJ2-7, the full variable domain is KAGVTQTPRYLIKTRGQQVTLSCSPISGHRSVSWYQQTPGQGLQFLFEYFSETQRNKGNFPGRFSGRQFSNSRSEMNVSTLELGDSALYLCASSEDSYYEQYFGPGTRLTVT.

The chain links TRBV19 to TRBJ1-3; tentatively, D is TRBD1 (6 bases). The V gene's germline CDR1 is LNHDA and CDR2 SQIVND (reference sequence). Trimming shortened V by 6 bases and J by 0 bases, and 12 bases separated the two germline ends. The CDR3 covers 15 residues. Written as DNA, the CDR3 is TGTGCCAGTAGCGTGGGCAGGGGCTCTGGAAACACCATATATTTT. As protein: CASSVGRGSGNTIYF.

This clone was picked up one time. The chain has TRBV5-4 and TRBJ1-4; D remains ambiguous. Germline loops: CDR1 SGHNT, CDR2 YYREEE (reference sequence). The CDR3 has 15 residues. V was pared by 4 bases and J by 0 bases, with 10 bases between. Here the CDR3 DNA reads TGTGCCAGCAGCCTGAGGGTTGCAACTAATGAAAAACTGTTTTTT. It is translated as CASSLRVATNEKLFF. The full variable domain, completed using reference TRBV5-4 and TRBJ1-4, is ETGVTQSPTHLIKTRGQQVTLRCSSQSGHNTVSWYQQALGQGPQFIFQYYREEENGRGNFPPRFSGLQFPNYSSELNVNALELDDSALYLCASSLRVATNEKLFFGSGTQLSVL.

The chain combines TRBV4-3 with TRBJ2-7; 7 bases align to TRBD2. J lost 1 base, V lost 4 bases, and 7 bases had no gene match. This CDR3 comprises 15 residues. Germline lookup yields CDR1 LGHNA and CDR2 YSLEER. This CDR3 is CASSPQAGSSYEQYF. The CDR3 nucleotides read TGCGCCAGCAGCCCACAAGCGGGGAGTTCCTACGAGCAGTACTTC.

The chain employs TRBV6-6 and TRBJ2-7; D gene ambiguous. The CDR3 has 15 amino acids. Trimming took 0 bases from V and 0 from J, leaving 9 bases between them. Germline V gene sequence: CDR1 MNHNY, CDR2 SVGAGI (reference sequence). This CDR3 is CASSYSPTLSYEQYF. CDR3 coding DNA: TGTGCCAGCAGTTACTCACCGACACTCTCCTACGAGCAGTACTTC.

The chain joins TRBV28 to TRBJ1-1; D is possibly TRBD1 (6 bases). CDR3 length: 15 amino acids. Germline loops: CDR1 MDHEN, CDR2 SYDVKM. V lost 6 bases to trimming and J lost 1 base, with 15 bases between them. The CDR3 protein is CASSPGGRANTEAFF. CDR3 coding DNA: TGTGCCAGCAGCCCGGGGGGCAGGGCGAACACTGAAGCTTTCTTT.